This T cell receptor beta chain was found in a study of neurological immune-mediated disorders. V was trimmed by 7 bases and J by 11 bases, leaving 18 bases between them. From germline, CDR1 is MNHEY and CDR2 SVGEGT. CDR3 length: 14 amino acids. This clonotype was found many times. The team produced cDNA through 5'RACE using 10-nucleotide random UMIs. TCRdb reanalysed the 5' RACE reads using MiXCR and keeps one entry per CDR3 protein. The sample has more than 45,000 distinct CDR3 sequences, about 3.5% seen once. The rearrangement uses TRBV6-2 or TRBV6-3 and TRBJ1-6; TRBD1 might be the D (6 bases). This TCR was recovered from a man aged 40-49 years with multiple sclerosis. Sequenced: PBMCs. Here the CDR3 reads CASKAGTLRTPLHF. CDR3 nucleotide sequence: TGTGCCAGCAAGGCCGGGACATTGAGGACACCCCTCCACTTT.